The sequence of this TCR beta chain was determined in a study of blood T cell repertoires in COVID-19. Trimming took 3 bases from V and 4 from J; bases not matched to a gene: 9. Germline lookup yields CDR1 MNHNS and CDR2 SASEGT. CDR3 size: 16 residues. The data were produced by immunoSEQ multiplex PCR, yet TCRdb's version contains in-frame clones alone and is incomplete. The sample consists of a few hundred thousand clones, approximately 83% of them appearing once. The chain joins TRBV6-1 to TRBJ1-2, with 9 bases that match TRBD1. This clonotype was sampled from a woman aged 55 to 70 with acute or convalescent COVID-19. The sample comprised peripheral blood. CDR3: CASSEATMTGGYGYTF. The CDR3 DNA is TGTGCCAGCAGTGAGGCCACTATGACAGGGGGCTATGGCTACACCTTC.